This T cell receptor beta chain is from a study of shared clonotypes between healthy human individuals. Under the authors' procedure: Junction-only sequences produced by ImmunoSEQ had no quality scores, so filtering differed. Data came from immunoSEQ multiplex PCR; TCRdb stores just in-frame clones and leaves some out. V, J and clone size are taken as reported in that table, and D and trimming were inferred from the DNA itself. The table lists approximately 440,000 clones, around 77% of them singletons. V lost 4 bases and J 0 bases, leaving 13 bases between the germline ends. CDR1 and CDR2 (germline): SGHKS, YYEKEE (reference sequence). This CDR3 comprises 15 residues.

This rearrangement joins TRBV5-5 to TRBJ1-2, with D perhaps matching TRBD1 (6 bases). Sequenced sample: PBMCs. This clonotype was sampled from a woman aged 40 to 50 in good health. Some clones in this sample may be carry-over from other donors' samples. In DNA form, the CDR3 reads TGTGCCAGCAGCGCCTCGACAGGAACTAACTATGGCTACACCTTC. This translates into CASSASTGTNYGYTF.